This TCR beta chain was sequenced for a study of T cell responses to AZD1222 COVID-19 vaccine. On this clone itself: Its target is not known.

V was trimmed by 0 bases and J by 0 bases, leaving 8 bases between them. The CDR3 has 16 amino acids. Germline V CDR1 and CDR2: MNHEY, SVGEGT. Points from the study as a whole: Researchers took repertoire samples only after the peak T cell response had come.

Generated by immunoSEQ multiplex PCR, the TCRdb table keeps only in-frame clones and is missing some. The sample has roughly 260,000 clones; 85% to 95% are singletons. The V gene is TRBV6-2 or TRBV6-3, the J gene TRBJ2-2; D call uncertain. The receptor was isolated from an adult in good health. The sequencing used peripheral blood, collected on day 0 of AZD1222 vaccination. The CDR3 loop reads CASSYSANANTGELFF. For the CDR3, the DNA is TGTGCCAGCAGTTACTCCGCAAACGCGAACACCGGGGAGCTGTTTTTT.